Sequencing of this T cell receptor beta chain was carried out in a study of T cell responses to AZD1222 COVID-19 vaccine. As to this clone: The target antigen is unknown.

Study results and caveats: Vaccine-associated CD4 TCRs ranged over spike, dominating at 160-218 and 743-854. When two AZD1222 doses had been given, Spike-specific TCR breadth and depth rose. Baseline seropositivity occurred in only six or seven AZD1222 recipients. Possibly, clonal diversity was underestimated; donors were largely white British and included more females.

Assay: immunoSEQ multiplex PCR; the TCRdb copy retains only in-frame clones and omits some. The sample contains about 110,000 clones, 75% to 95% of which appear only once. Germline-derived CDR1 and CDR2 are MNHNS and SASEGT. The CDR3 has 13 amino acids. The ends were cut back, 3 bases at V and 7 bases at J, with 12 bases in the middle. The chain links TRBV6-1 to TRBJ2-5; perhaps TRBD2 as D (6 bases). The sequence derives from an adult who received the AZD1222 COVID-19 vaccine. Sequencing used peripheral blood, obtained 28 days after the second AZD1222 dose. This chain's CDR3 is CASSDQRVRTQYF. The CDR3 region has the DNA TGTGCCAGCAGTGATCAGCGGGTCCGGACCCAGTACTTC.